Each of the 10 T cell receptor beta chains below was sequenced from the same sample in a study of cytomegalovirus exposure and HLA in healthy donors. Both 60 Vbeta primers and 13 Jbeta primers went into the PCR. TCRdb keeps only in-frame clones here, not all; method: immunoSEQ multiplex PCR. The repertoire holds 100,000 to 140,000 clones, approximately 76% seen once, with roughly 2.3% in the top ten. The sample taken for sequencing was PBMCs. These receptor sequences come from a man younger than 35 in good health and CMV-seronegative.

The V gene is TRBV7-9, the J gene TRBJ2-1; perhaps TRBD2 as D (6 bases). The CDR3 is made up of 15 amino acids. The germline V and J ends were trimmed by 1 base and 1 base, with 8 bases remaining between them. Germline CDR1 SEHNR, CDR2 FQNEAQ (reference sequence). In DNA, the CDR3 is TGTGCCAGCAGCTTAGACGGGGGTTCCTACAATGAGCAGTTCTTC. Amino acids: CASSLDGGSYNEQFF. Drawing the rest from reference TRBV7-9 and TRBJ2-1, the complete variable domain is DTGVSQNPRHKITKRGQNVTFRCDPISEHNRLYWYRQTLGQGPEFLTYFQNEAQLEKSRLLSDRFSAERPKGSFSTLEIQRTEQGDSAMYLCASSLDGGSYNEQFFGPGTRLTVL.

This chain joins TRBV7-3 and TRBJ2-5, with 8 bases identical to TRBD2. This CDR3 has 15 residues. Germline CDR1 SGHTA, CDR2 FQGTGA. Trimming removed 4 bases from V and 5 bases from J; junction bases left unmatched: 9. CDR3 bases: TGTGCCAGCAGCTCCGTCGGGGGGGGCGTTGAGACCCAGTACTTC. Amino acids: CASSSVGGGVETQYF.

V and J are TRBV5-1 and TRBJ2-7; maybe TRBD2 (5 bases). Germline assignment: CDR1 SGHRS and CDR2 YFSETQ. The CDR3 consists of 14 residues. V lost 1 base, J lost 1 base, and 9 bases lay in between. The DNA for the CDR3 is TGCGCCAGCAGCTTGATCAGGACTTCCTACGAGCAGTACTTC. This gives the protein CASSLIRTSYEQYF.

This chain links TRBV7-6 with TRBJ1-2; unclear D gene. Germline values: CDR1 SGHVS, CDR2 FNYEAQ. The CDR3 sequence is 16 residues long. The germline V and J ends were trimmed by 2 bases and 2 bases, with 15 bases remaining between them. CDR3 DNA sequence: TGTGCCAGCAGCTTATCCGAACCCCGGGGAAACTATGGCTACACCTTC. Residues: CASSLSEPRGNYGYTF.

About this clone itself: The conserved phenylalanine or tryptophan is not found at the CDR3 terminus, so this likely reflects a read error. The V call is TRBV4-3, the J call TRBJ2-2; 16 nucleotides line up with TRBD2. The length of the CDR3 is 17 residues. Losses at the gene ends were 0 bases for V and 6 bases for J; bases not matched to a gene: 1. Germline assignment: CDR1 LGHNA and CDR2 YSLEER. The CDR3 loop reads CASSQEGLAGGAGELFL. The CDR3 coding sequence is TGCGCCAGCAGCCAAGAGGGACTAGCGGGAGGGGCCGGGGAGCTGTTTCTT.

The V gene is TRBV6-4, the J gene TRBJ2-2; 7 bases are a match to TRBD2. Per germline, CDR1 MRHNA and CDR2 SNTAGT. V trimming: 6 bases; J trimming: 3 bases; junction bases outside the gene matches: 4. The length of the CDR3 is 14 residues. This chain's CDR3 is CASSLRGDTGELFF. CDR3 coding DNA: TGTGCCAGCAGCCTCCGGGGGGACACCGGGGAGCTGTTTTTT.

J is TRBJ2-7 and V is TRBV6-6, with D perhaps TRBD2 (5 bases). CDR1 is MNHNY and CDR2 is SVGAGI in the germline V gene (reference sequence). This CDR3 has 16 residues. V gave up 6 bases and J gave up 4 bases, with 22 bases separating them. The CDR3 coding sequence is TGTGCCAGCAGCTTAAATAAGAGGGTCTTAGGGTACGAGCAGTACTTC. Protein: CASSLNKRVLGYEQYF.

This rearrangement joins TRBV6-5 to TRBJ1-2; D is possibly TRBD1 (5 bases). The CDR3 is 12 amino acids. Germline CDR1 is MNHEY and CDR2 is SVGAGI. The ends were cut back, 5 bases at V and 8 bases at J, with 12 bases in the middle. DNA for the CDR3: TGTGCCAGCAGTCAAATCGGGGGAGGCTACACCTTC. It codes for CASSQIGGGYTF.

Notes on this clone: The junction and the germline gene differ at one end; a read error may be behind it. J is TRBJ1-2 and V is TRBV29-1, with 7 bases identical to TRBD1. The length of the CDR3 is 13 residues. CDR1 SQVTM and CDR2 ANQGSEA come from the germline V gene. This CDR3 is CSVPLTTGYGYPF. Written as DNA, the CDR3 is TGCAGCGTTCCCTTAACGACAGGGTATGGCTACCCCTTC. Full variable domain (rest looked up from reference TRBV29-1 and TRBJ1-2): SAVISQKPSRDICQRGTSLTIQCQVDSQVTMMFWYRQQPGQSLTLIATANQGSEATYESGFVIDKFPISRPNLTFSTLTVSNMSPEDSSIYLCSVPLTTGYGYPFGSGTRLTVV.

This sequence joins TRBV28 and TRBJ1-3; D unresolved. V gave up 3 bases and J gave up 11 bases, with 17 bases separating them. There are 14 residues in the CDR3. Germline loops: CDR1 MDHEN, CDR2 SYDVKM. The CDR3 loop is CASSFSLGGPSIYF. The CDR3 DNA follows: TGTGCCAGCAGTTTTTCCTTGGGAGGCCCATCCATATATTTT.